This T cell receptor (beta chain) was captured by sequencing in a study of CD8 T cells in ankylosing spondylitis. Study-wide findings and caveats: Some motif variants had been reported before (in reactive arthritis synovial fluid and blood). As reported, disease-linked clones showed significant enrichment in matched ankylosing spondylitis synovial fluid. Characteristic of ankylosing spondylitis blood, it appeared, was a TCR beta motif comprising about eight highly homologous variants. CD8+ cells made up the disease-linked clones, which were relatively rare in peripheral blood.

In this sample, this clonotype turned up many times. Its antigen is undetermined. CDR3 length equals 14 residues. The V segment lost 6 bases and the J segment 1 base; nucleotides outside the gene matches: 3. In TCRdb, the 5' RACE reads were re-called with MiXCR into one record per CDR3 protein. The data show around 770,000 distinct CDR3 sequences, around 20% seen once. The sample was blood, either unsorted or a sorted T cell fraction (not recorded which). This chain connects TRBV12-3 or TRBV12-4 to TRBJ1-1; TRBD1 matches 9 bases. The source is a male donor with ankylosing spondylitis. CDR3 nucleotides: TGTGCCAGCAGCCCGGGACAGGGGAACACTGAAGCTTTCTTT. Residues: CASSPGQGNTEAFF.